These 20 T cell receptor beta chains share one sample of origin, sequenced in a study of immune evolution from preneoplasia to lung adenocarcinoma. Repertoires were generated with immunoSEQ multiplex PCR, while TCRdb's copy carries only in-frame clones and drops some. The sample lists some 4,300 clones, more than 60% occurring once. The sequenced sample was FFPE minimally invasive lung adenocarcinoma tissue. Receptors were obtained from a person aged 50-75 years with lung adenocarcinoma.

The rearrangement joins TRBV30 to TRBJ2-5; D not resolved. Trimming took off 0 bases at V and 3 bases at J, with 5 bases between the two ends. Per germline, CDR1 GTSNPN and CDR2 SVGIG (reference sequence). The CDR3 length is 12 residues. CDR3 residues: CAWSVAKETQYF. The CDR3 nucleotides are TGTGCCTGGAGTGTGGCGAAAGAGACCCAGTACTTC. Filled out from reference TRBV30 and TRBJ2-5, the complete variable domain reads SQTIHQWPATLVQPVGSPLSLECTVEGTSNPNLYWYRQAAGRGLQLLFYSVGIGQISSEVPQNLSASRPQDRQFILSSKKLLLSDSGFYLCAWSVAKETQYFGPGTRLLVL.

This clone has a single count. V is TRBV19 and J is TRBJ1-1; maybe TRBD1 (5 bases). Trimming left V 5 bases short and J 1 base short, with 23 bases between. Germline assignment: CDR1 LNHDA and CDR2 SQIVND (reference sequence). The CDR3 spans 18 residues. This CDR3 reads CASSPGRWAARGNTEAFF. The DNA of the CDR3 is TGTGCCAGTAGTCCTGGCCGATGGGCCGCAAGGGGGAACACTGAAGCTTTCTTT.

This chain uses TRBV28 with TRBJ1-5, with D uncertain. The V end lost 5 bases, the J end lost 1 base, and 15 bases lay between the germline ends. This CDR3 is 16 amino acids long. Germline V gives CDR1 MDHEN, CDR2 SYDVKM. CDR3 region: CASSPRGLGSNQPQHF. The CDR3 bases are TGTGCCAGCAGTCCCCGAGGGTTGGGAAGCAATCAGCCCCAGCATTTT.

V gene TRBV6-4 combines with J gene TRBJ1-1; 7 bases line up with TRBD1. CDR3 size: 13 residues. The germline V gene has CDR1 MRHNA and CDR2 SNTAGT. V gave up 5 bases and J gave up 10 bases; unmatched junction bases: 10. In nucleotides, the CDR3 is TGTGCCAGCAGTCGAGACCAACAGGGGATAGCTTTCTTT. This gives the protein CASSRDQQGIAFF.

The V and J genes are TRBV29-1 and TRBJ1-1; D ambiguous. This CDR3 has 12 residues. V was cut by 3 bases and J by 1 base, with 6 bases left in between. From germline, CDR1 is SQVTM and CDR2 ANQGSEA. The CDR3 loop reads CSVEFTNTEAFF. The CDR3 DNA reads as TGCAGCGTTGAGTTCACGAACACTGAAGCTTTCTTT. Supplemented by reference TRBV29-1 and TRBJ1-1, the full variable domain reads SAVISQKPSRDICQRGTSLTIQCQVDSQVTMMFWYRQQPGQSLTLIATANQGSEATYESGFVIDKFPISRPNLTFSTLTVSNMSPEDSSIYLCSVEFTNTEAFFGQGTRLTVV.

CDR3 sequence (DNA): TGTGCCAGCAGTTACGAGGGTCCCGGGGAGACCCAGTACTTC. Protein product: CASSYEGPGETQYF. V usage is TRBV6-5 and J usage is TRBJ2-5, with a possible D match to TRBD2 (5 bases). V lost 2 bases and J lost 5, with 12 bases in between. The CDR3 consists of 14 residues. CDR1 MNHEY and CDR2 SVGAGI come from the germline V gene.

The chain joins TRBV6-1 to TRBJ2-1; 7 bases are shared with TRBD2. The germline V gene has CDR1 MNHNS and CDR2 SASEGT. The V segment lost 6 bases and the J segment 9 bases; nucleotides outside the gene matches: 11. This CDR3 is built from 14 residues. The CDR3 sequence: CASSSTGGRGEQFF. The CDR3 DNA is TGTGCCAGCAGCTCTACCGGGGGGAGGGGTGAGCAGTTCTTC.

The J gene is TRBJ1-5, the V gene TRBV28, with D possibly matching TRBD1 (5 bases). Germline values: CDR1 MDHEN, CDR2 SYDVKM. V lost 5 bases and J 0 bases, leaving 8 bases between the germline ends. CDR3 length: 14 amino acids. The CDR3 sequence is CASSRGVSNQPQHF. CDR3 sequence (DNA): TGTGCCAGCAGTCGGGGGGTTAGCAATCAGCCCCAGCATTTT.

The chain joins TRBV25-1 to TRBJ1-1, with no clear D. Trimming took 6 bases from V and 6 from J, leaving 11 bases between them. Germline V lookup: CDR1 MGHDK, CDR2 SYGVNS. The length of the CDR3 is 12 residues. The CDR3 nucleotides read TGTGCCAGCAGCCTTTTCGGGGCTGAAGCTTTCTTT. The encoded protein is CASSLFGAEAFF.

The gene calls are TRBV9 and TRBJ1-1, with 11 bases identical to TRBD1. This CDR3 is built from 17 residues. J gave up 3 bases and V 4 bases, and 11 bases lay outside the gene matches. Germline lookup yields CDR1 SGDLS and CDR2 YYNGEE. CDR3 region: CASSHGTGGFFDTEAFF. The CDR3 coding sequence is TGTGCCAGCAGCCACGGGACAGGGGGGTTTTTTGACACTGAAGCTTTCTTT.

The rearrangement uses TRBV29-1 and TRBJ2-7; TRBD1 is a possible D gene (5 bases). The CDR3 totals 12 residues. CDR1 is SQVTM, CDR2 ANQGSEA, per germline. Between the trimmed V and J ends, which lost 4 bases and 6 bases, there was a span of 13 bases. CDR3 residues: CSVVAGPFEQYF. In nucleotides, the CDR3 is TGCAGCGTTGTTGCAGGGCCCTTCGAGCAGTACTTC.

In the case of this clone: One end of the junction varies from germline; a read error may be responsible. Distinct nucleotide sequences in the sample also encode this CDR3. This sequence joins TRBV7-7 and TRBJ2-2, with a tentative D call TRBD2 (5 bases). The CDR3 covers 15 residues. From germline, CDR1 is SSHAT and CDR2 FNYEAQ (reference sequence). The chain's CDR3 is CASSPPGLGGGELFF. The CDR3, as DNA: TGTGCTAGCAGTCCCCCGGGCCTCGGAGGCGGAGAGCTGTTTTTT.

This rearrangement joins TRBV15 to TRBJ2-3; 9 positions match TRBD2. The CDR3 covers 17 residues. Losses at the gene ends were 3 bases for V and 2 bases for J; bases not matched to a gene: 9. CDR1 is LNHNV, CDR2 YYDKDF, per germline (reference sequence). CDR3 loop: CATSSDAGGFNTDTQYF. The DNA for the CDR3 is TGTGCCACCAGCAGTGACGCGGGAGGGTTTAACACAGATACGCAGTATTTT.

In its sample, this clone was seen once. This sequence joins TRBV28 and TRBJ1-2; D perhaps matches TRBD1 (6 bases). CDR3 length: 16 amino acids. Per germline, CDR1 MDHEN and CDR2 SYDVKM. Trimming cost V 4 bases and J 7 bases, with 22 bases left between them. The CDR3 nucleotides read TGTGCCAGCAGTTCGACAGGCGTCCAGCCGGAGGGTGGCTACACCTTC. It yields the protein CASSSTGVQPEGGYTF.

The table lists this clone with a count of one. This rearrangement joins TRBV27 to TRBJ2-3; 9 bases are shared with TRBD2. Germline V lookup: CDR1 MNHEY, CDR2 SMNVEV (reference sequence). V was clipped by 5 bases and J by 6 bases; unmatched bases: 9. This CDR3 is built from 15 residues. CDR3 coding DNA: TGTGCCAGCAGTCTACTCGGGCTAGCGGGGGATACGCAGTATTTT. It yields the protein CASSLLGLAGDTQYF.

In regard to this clone: At the DNA level, this CDR3 is encoded by other sequences in the same sample as well. The genes are TRBV2 and TRBJ2-5, with no clear D. This CDR3 is 11 amino acids long. V lost 6 bases and J 4 bases, leaving 6 bases between the germline ends. Looked up from germline, CDR1 is SNHLY and CDR2 is FYNNEI. CDR3 nucleotides: TGTGCCAGCAGCAAAGTAGAGACCCAGTACTTC. Residues: CASSKVETQYF.

This clone was recorded a few times. This rearrangement joins TRBV7-8 to TRBJ1-1, with unresolved D. Germline V gene sequence: CDR1 SGHVS, CDR2 FQNEAQ. V gave up 1 base and J gave up 5 bases, with 20 bases separating them. This CDR3 is built from 17 residues. Here the CDR3 DNA reads TGTGCCAGCAGCTTAGGCCTTGGAGGGCCTGGCGGTACTGAAGCTTTCTTT. It translates to CASSLGLGGPGGTEAFF.

The rearrangement uses TRBV10-3 and TRBJ1-5; 12 nucleotides align to TRBD1. Looked up from germline, CDR1 is ENHRY and CDR2 is SYGVKD. This CDR3 is built from 16 residues. V gave up 3 bases and J gave up 7 bases; unmatched junction bases: 7. CDR3 sequence reads: CAISEIGTGGGQPQHF. CDR3 nucleotides: TGTGCCATCAGTGAAATCGGGACAGGGGGCGGACAGCCCCAGCATTTT.

The V gene is TRBV6-5, the J gene TRBJ1-2; TRBD1 matches at 9 bases. Germline loops: CDR1 MNHEY, CDR2 SVGAGI. The CDR3 is 16 residues long. Losses at the gene ends were 2 bases for V and 6 bases for J; bases not matched to a gene: 10. The CDR3, as DNA: TGTGCCAGCAGTTACATCCCCGGGACAGGGTGGGATGGCTACACCTTC. Protein sequence: CASSYIPGTGWDGYTF.

This clone was picked up a small number of times. The chain has TRBV29-1 and TRBJ2-5; the D gene is possibly TRBD1 (6 bases). V was trimmed by 4 bases and J by 2 bases, leaving 11 bases between them. From germline, CDR1 is SQVTM and CDR2 ANQGSEA. This CDR3 comprises 13 residues. The CDR3: CSVVGAGQETQYF. CDR3 bases: TGCAGCGTTGTGGGGGCTGGGCAAGAGACCCAGTACTTC.